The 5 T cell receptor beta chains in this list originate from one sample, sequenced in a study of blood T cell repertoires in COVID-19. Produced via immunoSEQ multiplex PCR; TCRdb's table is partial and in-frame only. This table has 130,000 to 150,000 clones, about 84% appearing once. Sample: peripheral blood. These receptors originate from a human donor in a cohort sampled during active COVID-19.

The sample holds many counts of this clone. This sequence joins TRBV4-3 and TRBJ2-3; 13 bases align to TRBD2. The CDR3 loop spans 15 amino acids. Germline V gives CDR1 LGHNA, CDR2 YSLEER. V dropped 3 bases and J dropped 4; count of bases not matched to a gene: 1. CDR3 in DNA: TGCGCCAGCAGCCAGACTAGCGGGGGGCCAGATACGCAGTATTTT. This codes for CASSQTSGGPDTQYF.

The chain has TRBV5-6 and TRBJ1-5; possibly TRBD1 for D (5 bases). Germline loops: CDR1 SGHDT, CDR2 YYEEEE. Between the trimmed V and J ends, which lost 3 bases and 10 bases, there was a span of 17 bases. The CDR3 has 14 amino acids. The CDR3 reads CASSWRGAEGPQHF. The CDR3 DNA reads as TGTGCCAGCAGCTGGAGAGGGGCGGAGGGACCCCAGCATTTT.

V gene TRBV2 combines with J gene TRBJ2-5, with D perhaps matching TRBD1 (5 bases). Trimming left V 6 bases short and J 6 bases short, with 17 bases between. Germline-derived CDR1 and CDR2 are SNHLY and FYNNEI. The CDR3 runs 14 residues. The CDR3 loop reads CASRQDNSDKTQYF. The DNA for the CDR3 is TGTGCCAGCAGACAGGACAATTCCGATAAGACCCAGTACTTC.

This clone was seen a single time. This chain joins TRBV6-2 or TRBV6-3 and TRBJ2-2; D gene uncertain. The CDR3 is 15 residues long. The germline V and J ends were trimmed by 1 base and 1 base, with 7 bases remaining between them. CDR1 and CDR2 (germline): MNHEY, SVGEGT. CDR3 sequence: CASSYWRRNTGELFF. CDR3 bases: TGTGCCAGCAGTTACTGGCGGCGGAACACCGGGGAGCTGTTTTTT.

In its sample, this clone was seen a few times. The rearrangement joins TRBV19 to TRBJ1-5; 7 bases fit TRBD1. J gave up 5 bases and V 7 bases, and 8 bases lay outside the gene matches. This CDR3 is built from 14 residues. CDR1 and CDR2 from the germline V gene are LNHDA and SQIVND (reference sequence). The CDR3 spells CASMLGGAHQPQHF. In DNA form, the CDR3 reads TGTGCCAGTATGTTAGGGGGCGCTCATCAGCCCCAGCATTTT.